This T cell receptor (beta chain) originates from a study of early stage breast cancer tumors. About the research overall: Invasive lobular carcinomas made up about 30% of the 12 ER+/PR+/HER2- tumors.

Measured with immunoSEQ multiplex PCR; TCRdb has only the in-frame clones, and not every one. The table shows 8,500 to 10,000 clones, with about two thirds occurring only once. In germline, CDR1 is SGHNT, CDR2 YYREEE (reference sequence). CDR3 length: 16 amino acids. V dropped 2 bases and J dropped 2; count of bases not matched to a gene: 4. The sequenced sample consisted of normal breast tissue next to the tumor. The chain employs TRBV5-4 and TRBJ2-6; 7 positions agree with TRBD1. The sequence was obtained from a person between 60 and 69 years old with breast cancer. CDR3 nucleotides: TGTGCCAGCAGCTTAGGGGGCCCACCTGGGGCCAACGTCCTGACTTTC. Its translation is CASSLGGPPGANVLTF.